Following are 8 T cell receptor beta chains from one sample sequenced in a study of T cells in Graves' hyperthyroidism and ophthalmopathy (dated by TCRdb to the late 2010s). Library creation used multiplex PCR. For sequencing, an Illumina HiSeq 2000 was employed. The TCR beta CDR3 regions were amplified from RNA transcripts. The first round of RT-PCR for the TCR CDR3 was performed with the HTBI primer set and the Qiagen OneStep RT-PCR kit. Starting from the raw public reads, TCRdb applied fastp trimming at Q25, assembled clones with MiXCR and retained in-frame beta chains. Every CDR3 protein is listed once, alongside the most common genes and DNA of its rows. In all, the sample holds hundreds of thousands of distinct CDR3 sequences, and less than 20% of those were seen once. The ten largest account for roughly 47% of the sample. The specimen sequenced was blood. The receptors were gathered from a man aged 40-49 years with Graves' ophthalmopathy.

The rearrangement joins TRBV6-1 to TRBJ1-3; D not certain. The CDR3 loop spans 14 amino acids. The germline CDR1 and CDR2 sequences are MNHNS and SASEGT. The V and J ends lost 5 bases and 0 bases respectively, with 8 bases between them. CDR3 nucleotide sequence: TGTGCCAGCAGTTCGGGTAACTCTGGAAACACCATATATTTT. Translated, it gives CASSSGNSGNTIYF.

This clonotype has a handful of counts. The CDR3 loop reads CAITEDRGGGYTF. In nucleotides, the CDR3 is TGTGCCATCACCGAGGACAGGGGAGGGGGCTACACCTTC. The V and J genes are TRBV10-3 and TRBJ1-2; 9 bases agree with TRBD1. Germline CDR1 ENHRY, CDR2 SYGVKD. Unmatched junction bases numbered 8, after V lost 7 bases and J lost 8 bases. The CDR3 is made up of 13 amino acids.

This clonotype was counted between two and nine times. The chain employs TRBV7-9 and TRBJ2-7, with 7 bases fitting TRBD1. Germline CDR1 and CDR2: SEHNR and FQNEAQ (reference sequence). The CDR3 is made up of 14 amino acids. The trim removed 8 bases at V and 2 bases at J, leaving 9 bases unmatched. This CDR3 is CASRPPGTAYEQYF. DNA for the CDR3: TGTGCCAGCCGACCACCCGGGACAGCCTACGAGCAGTACTTC.

This chain links TRBV3-1 with TRBJ1-2; 9 nucleotides align to TRBD1. With 9 bases clipped from V and 8 bases from J, the junction kept 7 bases outside the gene matches. In germline, CDR1 is LGHDT, CDR2 YNNKEL (reference sequence). The CDR3 length is 12 residues. The CDR3 nucleotides read TGTGCCAGTTCACAGGGGGCAAGAGGCTACACCTTC. It specifies CASSQGARGYTF.

This clonotype has just a few counts. The rearrangement uses TRBV6-2 or TRBV6-3 and TRBJ2-5; D might be TRBD1 (6 bases). Trimming pared 6 bases from V and 4 bases from J, leaving 15 bases between. Germline V gives CDR1 MNHEY, CDR2 SVGEGT. The CDR3 sequence is 14 residues long. For the CDR3, the DNA is TGTGCCAGCAGCGACAGGTCCTGGAGAGAGACCCAGTACTTC. Amino acid sequence: CASSDRSWRETQYF.

The V gene is TRBV7-9, the J gene TRBJ2-3; 10 bases match TRBD2. The CDR3 is 17 amino acids. Trimming at V came to 4 bases and at J to 0 bases, leaving 7 bases not matched to a gene. The germline gives CDR1 SEHNR, CDR2 FQNEAQ (reference sequence). In DNA, the CDR3 is TGTGCCAGCAGCTCTATTCTAGCGGGGGATAGCACAGATACGCAGTATTTT. Protein: CASSSILAGDSTDTQYF.

This clonotype has just a few counts. J is TRBJ1-2 and V is TRBV27; no definite D call. The germline V and J ends were trimmed by 8 bases and 4 bases, with 14 bases remaining between them. The CDR3 covers 13 residues. Per the germline V gene, CDR1 is MNHEY and CDR2 is SMNVEV (reference sequence). CDR3 in DNA: TGTGCCAGCTCAAGTATTGGACCCTATGGCTACACCTTC. It is translated as CASSSIGPYGYTF.

This clonotype was observed many times. This chain links TRBV3-1 with TRBJ2-1, with D tentatively TRBD1 (6 bases). Germline V lookup: CDR1 LGHDT, CDR2 YNNKEL (reference sequence). The CDR3 length is 14 residues. Trimming took off 4 bases at V and 6 bases at J, with 13 bases between the two ends. The DNA for the CDR3 is TGTGCCAGCAGCCCTGTCAGGGGCGGCAATGAGCAGTTCTTC. It translates to CASSPVRGGNEQFF.